This TCR beta chain was documented in a study of patients and donors after allogeneic stem cell transplantation. In TCRdb, the RT-PCR reads were re-called with MiXCR into one record per CDR3 protein. The sample records 150,000 to 200,000 distinct CDR3 sequences, 24% being singletons. V was pared by 7 bases and J by 3 bases, with 16 bases between. This CDR3 comprises 15 residues. The receptor was derived from a human donor who was either an allogeneic HSCT recipient or a stem cell or donor lymphocyte infusion donor (not recorded which). It is not recorded whose cells these are; they may come from a transplant donor. The sample comprised blood, either unsorted or a sorted T cell fraction (not recorded which). The J gene is TRBJ2-1, the V gene TRBV12-3 or TRBV12-4, with a weak D call TRBD2 (6 bases). The CDR3 loop is CASNTPGAGYNEQFF. The DNA of the CDR3 is TGTGCCAGCAATACCCCGGGAGCAGGCTACAATGAGCAGTTCTTC.